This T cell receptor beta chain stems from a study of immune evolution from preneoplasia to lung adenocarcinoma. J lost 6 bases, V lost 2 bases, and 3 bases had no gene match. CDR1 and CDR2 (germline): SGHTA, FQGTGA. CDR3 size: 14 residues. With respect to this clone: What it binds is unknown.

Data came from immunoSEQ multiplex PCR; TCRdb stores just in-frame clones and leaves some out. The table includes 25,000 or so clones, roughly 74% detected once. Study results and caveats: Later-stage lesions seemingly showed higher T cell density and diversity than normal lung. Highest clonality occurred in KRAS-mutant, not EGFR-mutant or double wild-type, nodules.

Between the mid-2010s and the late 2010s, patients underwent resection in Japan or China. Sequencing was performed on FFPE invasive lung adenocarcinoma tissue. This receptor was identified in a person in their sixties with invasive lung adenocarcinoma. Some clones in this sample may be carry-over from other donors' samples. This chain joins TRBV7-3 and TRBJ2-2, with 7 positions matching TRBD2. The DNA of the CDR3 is TGTGCCAGCAGCTTAGGGCTAGCGGCCGGGGAGCTGTTTTTT. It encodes CASSLGLAAGELFF.